These 5 T cell receptor beta chains were sequenced from one sample in a study of blood T cell repertoires in COVID-19. Libraries were prepared by immunoSEQ multiplex PCR; TCRdb keeps only in-frame clonotypes and omits some of them. The sample shows 150,000 to 200,000 clones, roughly nine tenths of them seen only once. The material sequenced was peripheral blood. All receptors come from an older woman with acute or convalescent COVID-19.

The chain employs TRBV19 and TRBJ2-1, with 9 bases fitting TRBD2. After removal of 5 bases from V and 1 base from J, the junction contained 3 bases not matched to a gene. This CDR3 contains 15 residues. Per the germline V gene, CDR1 is LNHDA and CDR2 is SQIVND (reference sequence). The CDR3 loop reads CASSFSGRSYNEQFF. In nucleotides, the CDR3 is TGTGCCAGTAGTTTTAGCGGGAGATCCTACAATGAGCAGTTCTTC.

V and J are TRBV11-2 and TRBJ1-2, with 7 positions matching TRBD1. J was trimmed by 4 bases and V by 3 bases; bases with no gene match: 8. The CDR3 loop spans 15 amino acids. Germline CDR1 is SGHAT and CDR2 is FQNNGV. The CDR3 nucleotides read TGTGCCAGCAGCTTGGGACAGATAACTCCCTATGGCTACACCTTC. This sequence encodes CASSLGQITPYGYTF.

The J gene is TRBJ2-7, the V gene TRBV2, with 8 bases matching TRBD1. The CDR3 length is 16 residues. V lost 5 bases, J lost 3 bases, and 12 bases stayed unmatched. CDR1 is SNHLY and CDR2 is FYNNEI in the germline V gene. The CDR3 reads CASSLSAGTGHYEQYF. DNA of the CDR3: TGTGCCAGCAGTCTATCCGCCGGGACAGGCCACTACGAGCAGTACTTC.

The chain recombines TRBV6-5 with TRBJ2-2; the D is unclear. V lost 6 bases and J lost 4, with 9 bases in between. The germline V gene has CDR1 MNHEY and CDR2 SVGAGI. This CDR3 spans 13 amino acids. The CDR3 DNA follows: TGTGCCAGCAGCACCCGGGTCACCGGGGAGCTGTTTTTT. Amino acid sequence: CASSTRVTGELFF.

The V call is TRBV5-1, the J call TRBJ2-7, with D maybe TRBD1 (5 bases). From germline, CDR1 is SGHRS and CDR2 YFSETQ. V gave up 1 base and J gave up 5 bases, with 10 bases separating them. This CDR3 contains 13 residues. CDR3 loop: CASSLRQGDEQYF. CDR3 sequence (DNA): TGCGCCAGCAGCTTGAGGCAAGGGGACGAGCAGTACTTC.